The 16 T cell receptor beta chains below come from one sample, sequenced in a study of identical twins (dated by TCRdb to the mid-2010s). Library method: 5' RACE. Sequencing was performed on an Illumina HiSeq 2000. Starting from the raw public reads, TCRdb applied fastp trimming at Q25, assembled clones with MiXCR and retained in-frame beta chains. Entries that share a CDR3 protein sequence are merged under the most common genes and DNA. The sample data list fewer than 350,000 distinct CDR3 sequences, and 8% to 9% of these were observed just once. The leading ten clones occupy around 2.1% of the sample. This sample also belongs to another study, concerning yellow fever vaccine responses in identical twins.

The sample taken for sequencing was memory (CD45RO+) T cells sorted from blood. Sample cell subset or site, as interpreted from the label and publication: CD45RO+ enriched T cells. Receptors were obtained from a woman aged 18-29 years in good health.

This clonotype has just a few counts. J is TRBJ2-3 and V is TRBV25-1; 9 nucleotides line up with TRBD2. The CDR3 is 16 residues long. V lost 6 bases to trimming and J lost 2 bases; unmatched junction nucleotides: 9. Germline V gene data show CDR1 as MGHDK and CDR2 as SYGVNS. This chain's CDR3 is CASSYHTSGSTDTQYF. CDR3 nucleotide sequence: TGTGCCAGCAGCTATCACACTAGCGGGTCCACAGATACGCAGTATTTT.

This clonotype showed up many times. The rearrangement links TRBV12-3 or TRBV12-4 to TRBJ2-4; 10 bases fit TRBD1. The trim removed 5 bases at V and 0 bases at J, leaving 13 bases unmatched. CDR3 length: 19 residues. CDR3 coding DNA: TGTGCCAGCAGTCCTGGGGAGGGACAGGGGATTTTAGCCAAAAACATTCAGTACTTC. It yields the protein CASSPGEGQGILAKNIQYF.

Only a few counts were recorded for this clonotype. This chain connects TRBV24-1 to TRBJ2-3; D not resolved. In germline, CDR1 is KGHDR, CDR2 SFDVKD. The CDR3 has 14 amino acids. V lost 5 bases to trimming and J lost 0 bases, with 8 bases between them. As DNA, the CDR3 is TGTGCCACCAGTGTTTCAGCTAGCACAGATACGCAGTATTTT. The encoded protein is CATSVSASTDTQYF.

This clonotype was picked up many times. CDR3 loop: CASSLIDRPNYGYTF. The CDR3 coding sequence is TGTGCCAGCAGTTTAATCGACAGACCAAACTATGGCTACACCTTC. The chain uses TRBV12-3 or TRBV12-4 and TRBJ1-2, with D perhaps TRBD1 (5 bases). V was trimmed by 2 bases and J by 2 bases, leaving 12 bases between them. The CDR3 is made up of 15 amino acids.

This clonotype was detected only a few times. This chain connects TRBV18 to TRBJ2-1; D unresolved. This CDR3 is 11 amino acids long. The V gene lost 5 bases and the J gene lost 10 bases, with 9 bases spanning the gap. Germline V gene data show CDR1 as KGHSH and CDR2 as LQKENI. CDR3 in DNA: TGTGCCAGCTCAGTAGCAGACGAGCAGTTCTTC. Translating it yields CASSVADEQFF.

The chain links TRBV2 to TRBJ2-2; 14 bases line up with TRBD2. J lost 5 bases, V lost 11 bases, and 19 bases had no gene match. The CDR3 consists of 19 residues. CDR1 is SNHLY, CDR2 FYNNEI, per germline. The CDR3 DNA is TGTGCCTTCTGTCTCGCCGGGACTAGCGGGAGAGCAAGGACCGGGGAGCTGTTTTTT. It codes for CAFCLAGTSGRARTGELFF.

Many counts were recorded for this clonotype. The chain employs TRBV20-1 and TRBJ2-5; perhaps TRBD1 as D (6 bases). In germline, CDR1 is DFQATT, CDR2 SNEGSKA (reference sequence). Trimming stripped 3 bases from V and 2 bases from J, with 16 bases between. The length of the CDR3 is 15 residues. The CDR3 DNA follows: TGCAGTGCTAGGGTGCCCGGGACACCTCAAGAGACCCAGTACTTC. It translates to CSARVPGTPQETQYF.

There are many counts of this clonotype. The chain recombines TRBV12-3 or TRBV12-4 with TRBJ2-1; no reliable D call. The V gene lost 0 bases and the J gene lost 6 bases, with 15 bases spanning the gap. The CDR3 extends over 16 amino acids. Here the CDR3 DNA reads TGTGCCAGCAGTTTAGCGGTAGGCAGGCTTTTCAATGAGCAGTTCTTC. It codes for CASSLAVGRLFNEQFF.

The rearrangement links TRBV19 to TRBJ1-6; D is unresolved. Trimming stripped 2 bases from V and 10 bases from J, with 6 bases between. CDR1 LNHDA and CDR2 SQIVND come from the germline V gene (reference sequence). This CDR3 spans 12 amino acids. CDR3: CASSIRESPLHF. CDR3 coding DNA: TGTGCCAGTAGTATACGGGAATCACCCCTCCACTTT.

This clonotype was picked up many times. The V and J genes are TRBV10-3 and TRBJ1-5, with D tentatively TRBD1 (5 bases). V was cut by 2 bases and J by 1 base, with 9 bases left in between. This CDR3 spans 15 amino acids. Germline CDR1 ENHRY, CDR2 SYGVKD. The CDR3 sequence is CAISELGGSNQPQHF. CDR3 DNA: TGTGCCATCAGTGAGCTGGGGGGAAGCAATCAGCCCCAGCATTTT.

The sample holds many counts of this clonotype. The CDR3 DNA sequence: TGCAGTGCAAAGACAGGGGTTTACATCGATGAGCAGTTCTTC. It encodes CSAKTGVYIDEQFF. The chain couples TRBV20-1 to TRBJ2-1, with TRBD1 identical over 8 bases. Germline V gives CDR1 DFQATT, CDR2 SNEGSKA (reference sequence). This CDR3 spans 14 amino acids. The J segment lost 8 bases and the V segment lost 6 bases, leaving 12 bases of the junction unmatched.

This clonotype has just a few counts. This chain links TRBV2 with TRBJ1-5; D might be TRBD1 (5 bases). Trimming removed 10 bases from V and 9 bases from J, with 19 bases in between. The CDR3 has 13 residues. Germline CDR1 is SNHLY and CDR2 is FYNNEI. The CDR3 sequence: CAINRDGSWPQHF. The DNA of the CDR3 is TGTGCCATAAACCGGGACGGGTCATGGCCCCAGCATTTT.

This clonotype has a count of ten or more. This rearrangement joins TRBV15 to TRBJ2-5, with D tentatively TRBD2 (7 bases). The length of the CDR3 is 15 residues. V lost 4 bases and J lost 0, with 12 bases in between. Germline CDR1 reads LNHNV; CDR2 reads YYDKDF (reference sequence). As DNA, the CDR3 is TGTGCCACCAGCAATACAGGGACTAACCAAGAGACCCAGTACTTC. Protein: CATSNTGTNQETQYF.

This clonotype was seen more than once but under ten times. J is TRBJ2-3 and V is TRBV12-3 or TRBV12-4; TRBD2 aligns across 8 bases. V trimming: 2 bases; J trimming: 4 bases; junction bases outside the gene matches: 8. This CDR3 has 16 residues. The CDR3 loop reads CASSLRGLESADTQYF. The CDR3 DNA reads TGTGCCAGCAGTTTAAGGGGACTAGAATCCGCAGATACGCAGTATTTT.

This clonotype appeared many times. Here the CDR3 DNA reads TGCGCCAGCAGCGCCGGCGACAGTGATCAGCCCCAGCATTTT. This gives the protein CASSAGDSDQPQHF. The rearrangement joins TRBV5-1 to TRBJ1-5, with a tentative D call TRBD1 (5 bases). Trimming shortened V by 4 bases and J by 5 bases, and 13 bases separated the two germline ends. The CDR3 consists of 14 residues. Germline V CDR1 and CDR2: SGHRS, YFSETQ.

This clonotype occurred a few times. The chain carries TRBV9 and TRBJ2-5; D unclear. The V end lost 0 bases, the J end lost 0 bases, and 3 bases lay between the germline ends. CDR1 and CDR2 from the germline V gene are SGDLS and YYNGEE. The CDR3 extends over 13 amino acids. The CDR3, as DNA: TGTGCCAGCAGCGTAGAATACCAAGAGACCCAGTACTTC. This gives the protein CASSVEYQETQYF.